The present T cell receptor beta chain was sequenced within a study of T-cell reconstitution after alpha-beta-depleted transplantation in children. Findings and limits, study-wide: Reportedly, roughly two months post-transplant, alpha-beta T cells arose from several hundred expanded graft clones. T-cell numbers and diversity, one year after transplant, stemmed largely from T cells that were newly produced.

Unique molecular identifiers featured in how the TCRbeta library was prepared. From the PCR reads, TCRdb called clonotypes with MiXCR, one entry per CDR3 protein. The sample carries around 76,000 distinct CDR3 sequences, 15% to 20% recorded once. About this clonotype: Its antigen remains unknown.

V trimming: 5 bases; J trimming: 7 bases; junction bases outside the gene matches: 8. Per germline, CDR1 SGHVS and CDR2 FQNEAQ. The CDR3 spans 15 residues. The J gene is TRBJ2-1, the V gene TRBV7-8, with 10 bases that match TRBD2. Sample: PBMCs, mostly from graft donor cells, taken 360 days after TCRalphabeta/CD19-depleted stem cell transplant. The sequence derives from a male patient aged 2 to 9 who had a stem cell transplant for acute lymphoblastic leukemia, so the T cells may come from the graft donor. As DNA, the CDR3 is TGTGCCAGCAGCCGTGGCGCTAGCGGGAGTAATGAGCAGTTCTTC. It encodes CASSRGASGSNEQFF. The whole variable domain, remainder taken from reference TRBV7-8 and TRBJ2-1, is GAGVSQSPRYKVAKRGQDVALRCDPISGHVSLFWYQQALGQGPEFLTYFQNEAQLDKSGLPSDRFFAERPEGSVSTLKIQRTQQEDSAVYLCASSRGASGSNEQFFGPGTRLTVL.